The 21 T cell receptor beta chains below were found in one sample sequenced in a study of blood T cell repertoires in COVID-19. Libraries were prepared by immunoSEQ multiplex PCR; TCRdb keeps only in-frame clonotypes and omits some of them. The sample shows about 440,000 clones, approximately 88% of them seen only once. What was sequenced was peripheral blood. Receptors were obtained from a woman in her forties or fifties with COVID-19, enrolled during active disease.

This clone was seen a single time. The rearrangement uses TRBV11-3 and TRBJ2-7, with 8 bases aligning to TRBD1. The CDR3 runs to 14 residues. V trimming: 0 bases; J trimming: 3 bases; junction bases outside the gene matches: 1. CDR1 SGHNT and CDR2 YENEEA come from the germline V gene. The CDR3 sequence: CASSLEGQVYEQYF. DNA for the CDR3: TGTGCCAGCAGCTTAGAGGGACAGGTCTACGAGCAGTACTTC.

This clone was counted only a few times. One junction end disagrees with the germline gene, perhaps due to a read error. This chain connects TRBV7-9 to TRBJ1-1, with TRBD1 matching 7 bases. CDR3 length: 13 residues. Germline V CDR1 and CDR2: SEHNR, FQNEAQ (reference sequence). CDR3: CASSLDRGSPLSF. In nucleotides, the CDR3 is TGTGCCAGCAGCTTAGACAGGGGATCTCCTCTTTCGTTT.

The genes are TRBV1 and TRBJ2-5; TRBD2 was called by the table and not checked on the DNA. TRBV1 is a pseudogene segment. The CDR3 runs 15 residues. In DNA form, the CDR3 reads TGCACCAGCAGCAACCGACTAGCGGGGTGGGAGACCCAGTACTTC. Protein: CTSSNRLAGWETQYF.

The rearrangement links TRBV7-9 to TRBJ1-3; D unresolved. Trimming cost V 2 bases and J 0 bases, with 8 bases left between them. Per germline, CDR1 SEHNR and CDR2 FQNEAQ (reference sequence). This CDR3 has 15 residues. As DNA, the CDR3 is TGTGCCAGCAGCTTAAACTCCGGCTCTGGAAACACCATATATTTT. It specifies CASSLNSGSGNTIYF.

The chain joins TRBV6-5 to TRBJ1-4, with TRBD1 as a possible D gene (5 bases). The CDR3 is 11 amino acids. CDR1 is MNHEY and CDR2 is SVGAGI in the germline V gene. Trimming pared 7 bases from V and 11 bases from J, leaving 11 bases between. The CDR3 spells CASNSRGKLFF. CDR3 DNA sequence: TGTGCCAGCAACAGTCGGGGGAAACTGTTTTTT.

V and J are TRBV7-3 and TRBJ2-7; 9 bases align to TRBD1. CDR1 and CDR2 (germline): SGHTA, FQGTGA. The CDR3 length is 14 residues. With V trimmed by 4 bases and J by 0 bases, 1 base remained unmatched. The DNA of the CDR3 is TGTGCCAGCAGCTCGGACAGGGGCTCCTACGAGCAGTACTTC. This translates into CASSSDRGSYEQYF.

The table lists this clone with a few counts. This chain joins TRBV5-8 and TRBJ2-1; 7 bases fit TRBD1. The CDR3 extends over 15 amino acids. Germline lookup yields CDR1 SGHTS and CDR2 YDEGEE. Germline trimming cut 3 bases from V and 3 bases from J; bases unmatched to any gene: 6. This chain's CDR3 is CASSWSTGDYNEQFF. The CDR3 coding sequence is TGTGCCAGCAGCTGGTCAACAGGGGACTACAATGAGCAGTTCTTC.

The genes are TRBV5-1 and TRBJ2-3, with TRBD2 matching 9 bases. CDR1 SGHRS and CDR2 YFSETQ come from the germline V gene. Trimming took 5 bases from V and 0 from J; bases not matched to a gene: 4. CDR3 length equals 15 residues. The CDR3 spells CASSSGGRSTDTQYF. Written as DNA, the CDR3 is TGCGCCAGCAGTAGCGGGGGACGGAGCACAGATACGCAGTATTTT. Looking up the rest from reference TRBV5-1 and TRBJ2-3 gives the full variable domain: KAGVTQTPRYLIKTRGQQVTLSCSPISGHRSVSWYQQTPGQGLQFLFEYFSETQRNKGNFPGRFSGRQFSNSRSEMNVSTLELGDSALYLCASSSGGRSTDTQYFGPGTRLTVL.

The chain combines TRBV19 with TRBJ2-7; D gene uncertain. The CDR3 spans 13 residues. Germline CDR1 is LNHDA and CDR2 is SQIVND (reference sequence). V lost 3 bases and J 1 base, leaving 7 bases between the germline ends. The CDR3 loop reads CASSIARSYEQYF. CDR3 DNA: TGTGCCAGTAGTATCGCGCGGTCCTACGAGCAGTACTTC.

CDR3 sequence (DNA): TGTGCCTGGAGTCCCCAACAGGGATGGTATGGCTACACCTTC. Translated, it gives CAWSPQQGWYGYTF. The genes are TRBV30 and TRBJ1-2, with a weak D call TRBD1 (6 bases). CDR3 length: 14 amino acids. Germline V gene data show CDR1 as GTSNPN and CDR2 as SVGIG (reference sequence). V shed 2 bases and J shed 5 bases, with 15 bases lying between them. The full variable domain, its missing parts supplied by reference TRBV30 and TRBJ1-2, is SQTIHQWPATLVQPVGSPLSLECTVEGTSNPNLYWYRQAAGRGLQLLFYSVGIGQISSEVPQNLSASRPQDRQFILSSKKLLLSDSGFYLCAWSPQQGWYGYTFGSGTRLTVV.

In DNA, the CDR3 is TGTGCCAGCAGCTCACAGGGGACCTATGGCTACACCTTC. Its translation: CASSSQGTYGYTF. The chain couples TRBV9 to TRBJ1-2; 7 positions match TRBD1. The V gene's germline CDR1 is SGDLS and CDR2 YYNGEE. With 4 bases clipped from V and 4 bases from J, the junction kept 4 bases outside the gene matches. The CDR3 loop spans 13 amino acids.

The rearrangement joins TRBV12-3 or TRBV12-4 to TRBJ1-1; D gene uncertain. V was pared by 5 bases and J by 8 bases, with 12 bases between. The CDR3 sequence is 12 residues long. For the CDR3, the DNA is TGTGCCAGCAGTCTCTGGGCGCAAGAAGCTTTCTTT. This codes for CASSLWAQEAFF.

The rearrangement uses TRBV27 and TRBJ2-7, with 9 bases fitting TRBD1. The CDR3 is 14 residues long. Trimming cost V 5 bases and J 4 bases; bases outside gene matches: 6. Germline-derived CDR1 and CDR2 are MNHEY and SMNVEV (reference sequence). CDR3 amino acids: CASSTRDRDYEQYF. The CDR3 DNA sequence: TGTGCCAGCAGTACGCGGGACAGGGATTACGAGCAGTACTTC.

The J gene is TRBJ2-3, the V gene TRBV11-2, with D perhaps matching TRBD1 (5 bases). V was cut by 3 bases and J by 2 bases, with 9 bases left in between. Germline loops: CDR1 SGHAT, CDR2 FQNNGV. The CDR3 runs to 14 residues. CDR3 loop: CASSFQGYTDTQYF. The CDR3 DNA follows: TGTGCCAGCAGCTTTCAGGGTTACACAGATACGCAGTATTTT. Together with reference TRBV11-2 and TRBJ2-3, the CDR3 gives the full variable domain: EAGVAQSPRYKIIEKRQSVAFWCNPISGHATLYWYQQILGQGPKLLIQFQNNGVVDDSQLPKDRFSAERLKGVDSTLKIQPAKLEDSAVYLCASSFQGYTDTQYFGPGTRLTVL.

The CDR3 region is CASSLAGGSNSPLHF. The CDR3 region has the DNA TGTGCCAGCAGCTTGGCCGGGGGGAGTAATTCACCCCTCCACTTT. The chain combines TRBV5-6 with TRBJ1-6, with D possibly being TRBD1 (5 bases). The V gene lost 0 bases and the J gene lost 6 bases, with 10 bases spanning the gap. The CDR3 spans 15 residues. Germline loops: CDR1 SGHDT, CDR2 YYEEEE.

The V and J genes are TRBV5-6 and TRBJ1-6, with 8 bases matching TRBD1. The CDR3 sequence is 15 residues long. J gave up 5 bases and V 2 bases, and 3 bases lay outside the gene matches. Germline CDR1 reads SGHDT; CDR2 reads YYEEEE. The CDR3 region is CASSFGTGHNSPLHF. CDR3 DNA sequence: TGTGCCAGCAGCTTCGGGACAGGACATAATTCACCCCTCCACTTT. Using reference TRBV5-6 and TRBJ1-6 for the parts outside the CDR3, the full variable domain is DAGVTQSPTHLIKTRGQQVTLRCSPKSGHDTVSWYQQALGQGPQFIFQYYEEEERQRGNFPDRFSGHQFPNYSSELNVNALLLGDSALYLCASSFGTGHNSPLHFGNGTRLTVT.

The rearrangement uses TRBV6-5 and TRBJ1-1, with 7 bases lining up with TRBD1. The CDR3 extends over 12 amino acids. Trimming took 6 bases from V and 3 from J; bases not matched to a gene: 1. The germline V gene has CDR1 MNHEY and CDR2 SVGAGI. The CDR3 sequence: CASSQGDTEAFF. The CDR3 coding sequence is TGTGCCAGCAGCCAGGGGGACACTGAAGCTTTCTTT.

The rearrangement links TRBV30 to TRBJ2-5, with TRBD1 matching over 8 bases. CDR3 size: 12 residues. Losses at the gene ends were 7 bases for V and 5 bases for J; bases not matched to a gene: 6. CDR1 GTSNPN and CDR2 SVGIG come from the germline V gene (reference sequence). The CDR3 coding sequence is TGTGCCTCTGACAGGGGTCGGGAGACCCAGTACTTC. It translates to CASDRGRETQYF.

In the case of this clone: This CDR3 is also generated by other DNA sequences in the sample. V is TRBV3-1 (or the pseudogene TRBV3-2) and J is TRBJ2-5, with D perhaps matching TRBD2 (7 bases). Germline CDR1 LGHDT, CDR2 YNNKEL (reference sequence). CDR3 size: 15 residues. V was trimmed by 0 bases and J by 4 bases, leaving 12 bases between them. The CDR3 protein is CASSQDLRGGETQYF. In DNA, the CDR3 is TGTGCCAGCAGCCAAGATCTTAGGGGGGGAGAGACCCAGTACTTC.

The V call is TRBV6-1, the J call TRBJ1-2; unclear D gene. The CDR3 has 12 amino acids. Between the trimmed V and J ends, which lost 1 base and 8 bases, there was a span of 8 bases. Germline V gives CDR1 MNHNS, CDR2 SASEGT. CDR3 bases: TGTGCCAGCAGTGAAGTAGGAGGAGGCTACACCTTC. Translating it yields CASSEVGGGYTF.

This clone was seen only a few times. V gene TRBV10-1 combines with J gene TRBJ1-6; 8 nucleotides line up with TRBD1. This CDR3 is built from 13 residues. The J segment lost 9 bases and the V segment lost 7 bases, leaving 5 bases of the junction unmatched. Germline V lookup: CDR1 WNHNN, CDR2 SYGVQD (reference sequence). CDR3 loop: CASIGQGSSPLHF. The CDR3 bases are TGCGCCAGCATAGGACAGGGTAGTTCACCCCTCCACTTT.